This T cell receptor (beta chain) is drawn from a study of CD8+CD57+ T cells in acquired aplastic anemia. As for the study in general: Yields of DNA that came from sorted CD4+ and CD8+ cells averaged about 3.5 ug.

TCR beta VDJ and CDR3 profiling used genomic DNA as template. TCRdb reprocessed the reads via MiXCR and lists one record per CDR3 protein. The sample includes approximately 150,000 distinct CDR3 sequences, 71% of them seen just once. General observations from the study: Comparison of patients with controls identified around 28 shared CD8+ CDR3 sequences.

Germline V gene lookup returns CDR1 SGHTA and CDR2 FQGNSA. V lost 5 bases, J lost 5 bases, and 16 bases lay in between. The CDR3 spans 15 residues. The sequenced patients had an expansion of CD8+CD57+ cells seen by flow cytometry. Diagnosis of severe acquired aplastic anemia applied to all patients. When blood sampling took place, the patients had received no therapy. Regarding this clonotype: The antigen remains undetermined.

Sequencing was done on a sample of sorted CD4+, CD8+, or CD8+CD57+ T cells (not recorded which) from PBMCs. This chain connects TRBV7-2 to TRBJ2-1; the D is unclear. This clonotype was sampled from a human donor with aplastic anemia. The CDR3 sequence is CASSQAQIRNNEQFF. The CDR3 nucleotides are TGTGCCAGCAGCCAAGCCCAAATTCGGAACAATGAGCAGTTCTTC.